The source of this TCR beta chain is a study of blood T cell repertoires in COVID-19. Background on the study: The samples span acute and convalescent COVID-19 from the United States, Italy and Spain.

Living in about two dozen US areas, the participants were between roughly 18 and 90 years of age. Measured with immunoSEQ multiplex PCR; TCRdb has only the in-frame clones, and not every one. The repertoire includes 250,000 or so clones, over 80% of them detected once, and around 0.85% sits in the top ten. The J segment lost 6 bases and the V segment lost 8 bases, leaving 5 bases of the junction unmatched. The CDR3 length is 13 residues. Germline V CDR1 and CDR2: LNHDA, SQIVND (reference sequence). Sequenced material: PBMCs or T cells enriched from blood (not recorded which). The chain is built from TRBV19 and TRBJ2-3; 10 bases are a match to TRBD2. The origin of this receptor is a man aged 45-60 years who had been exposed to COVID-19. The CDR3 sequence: CASRTSGFDTQYF. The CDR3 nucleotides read TGTGCCAGTCGGACTAGCGGATTTGATACGCAGTATTTT.